Below, 31 T cell receptor beta chains from the same sample are listed, as sequenced in a study of control samples from healthy donors and cancer patients. Libraries were prepared by immunoSEQ multiplex PCR; TCRdb keeps only in-frame clonotypes and omits some of them. The sample consists of under 80,000 clones, approximately 93% of them appearing once. Sequencing used PBMCs. These receptors originate from a woman aged 40 to 55 with lung cancer.

The chain links TRBV5-1 to TRBJ1-1; D not certain. In germline, CDR1 is SGHRS, CDR2 YFSETQ. This CDR3 spans 14 amino acids. V was cut by 2 bases and J by 2 bases, with 10 bases left in between. The DNA of the CDR3 is TGCGCCAGCAGCTTCAGGACGTCCAACACTGAAGCTTTCTTT. Amino acids: CASSFRTSNTEAFF.

The rearrangement uses TRBV27 and TRBJ1-1; 12 positions match TRBD1. Losses at the gene ends were 3 bases for V and 0 bases for J; bases not matched to a gene: 5. CDR3 length equals 17 residues. Looked up from germline, CDR1 is MNHEY and CDR2 is SMNVEV (reference sequence). CDR3 in DNA: TGTGCCAGCAGTTTTTGGGGACAGGGGGCCCTGAACACTGAAGCTTTCTTT. It encodes CASSFWGQGALNTEAFF.

The chain employs TRBV11-2 and TRBJ2-7, with D perhaps matching TRBD1 or TRBD2 (5 bases each). The CDR3 has 18 amino acids. Trimming removed 3 bases at V and 0 bases at J, with 21 bases between. From germline, CDR1 is SGHAT and CDR2 FQNNGV. In DNA form, the CDR3 reads TGTGCCAGCAGCTTTTCGGACACTACCGGGACGGGCTCCTACGAGCAGTACTTC. Translation: CASSFSDTTGTGSYEQYF. The variable domain in full, with the rest retrieved from reference TRBV11-2 and TRBJ2-7, is EAGVAQSPRYKIIEKRQSVAFWCNPISGHATLYWYQQILGQGPKLLIQFQNNGVVDDSQLPKDRFSAERLKGVDSTLKIQPAKLEDSAVYLCASSFSDTTGTGSYEQYFGPGTRLTVT.

This rearrangement joins TRBV5-1 to TRBJ2-7; 7 nucleotides align to TRBD1. The CDR3 covers 12 residues. The germline CDR1 and CDR2 sequences are SGHRS and YFSETQ. The V and J ends lost 3 bases and 7 bases, in that order; junction bases with no gene match: 4. CDR3: CASSSTGEEQYF. The CDR3 DNA is TGCGCCAGCAGCTCCACAGGGGAAGAGCAGTACTTC. Based on the CDR3 plus reference TRBV5-1 and TRBJ2-7, the full variable domain is KAGVTQTPRYLIKTRGQQVTLSCSPISGHRSVSWYQQTPGQGLQFLFEYFSETQRNKGNFPGRFSGRQFSNSRSEMNVSTLELGDSALYLCASSSTGEEQYFGPGTRLTVT.

This rearrangement joins TRBV28 to TRBJ2-5; D is perhaps TRBD2 (5 bases). This CDR3 comprises 15 residues. Between the trimmed V and J ends, which lost 3 bases and 5 bases, there was a span of 16 bases. Per the germline V gene, CDR1 is MDHEN and CDR2 is SYDVKM. The CDR3 sequence is CASSFKEGMGETQYF. CDR3 sequence (DNA): TGTGCCAGCAGTTTTAAAGAGGGAATGGGTGAGACCCAGTACTTC.

This clone turned up a few times. The genes are TRBV6-2 or TRBV6-3 and TRBJ1-2; D perhaps matches TRBD1 (6 bases). V shed 4 bases and J shed 7 bases, with 28 bases lying between them. The V gene's germline CDR1 is MNHEY and CDR2 SVGEGT. This CDR3 comprises 18 residues. The CDR3 DNA follows: TGTGCCAGCAGTTTTCCGGACCTAATGCAGGGGACCATCGGTGGCTACACCTTC. This translates into CASSFPDLMQGTIGGYTF.

This clone was detected once. This chain uses TRBV7-9 with TRBJ1-2, with 11 positions matching TRBD1. Trimming removed 5 bases from V and 4 bases from J; junction bases left unmatched: 6. The CDR3 sequence is 15 residues long. Germline V gives CDR1 SEHNR, CDR2 FQNEAQ (reference sequence). The CDR3 nucleotides are TGTGCCAGCAGCCCCGGACAGGGGGCGATCTATGGCTACACCTTC. Its protein is CASSPGQGAIYGYTF.

The CDR3 sequence is CASSFLDYEQYF. The CDR3 DNA sequence: TGTGCCAGCAGTTTTCTAGACTACGAGCAGTACTTC. The chain employs TRBV28 and TRBJ2-7, with no clear D. This CDR3 has 12 amino acids. The germline V gene has CDR1 MDHEN and CDR2 SYDVKM. V was cut by 3 bases and J by 3 bases, with 6 bases left in between. The variable domain in full, completed from reference TRBV28 and TRBJ2-7, reads DVKVTQSSRYLVKRTGEKVFLECVQDMDHENMFWYRQDPGLGLRLIYFSYDVKMKEKGDIPEGYSVSREKKERFSLILESASTNQTSMYLCASSFLDYEQYFGPGTRLTVT.

This clone is a singleton in its sample. The chain has TRBV6-6 and TRBJ1-1, with no clear D. CDR3 size: 15 residues. CDR1 is MNHNY and CDR2 is SVGAGI in the germline V gene (reference sequence). V was trimmed by 6 bases and J by 5 bases, leaving 19 bases between them. CDR3 sequence: CASREIREMRTEAFF. The CDR3 DNA reads TGTGCCAGCAGGGAAATACGAGAAATGAGGACTGAAGCTTTCTTT.

The gene calls are TRBV14 and TRBJ2-7; D remains unclear. The germline V and J ends were trimmed by 3 bases and 2 bases, with 11 bases remaining between them. The CDR3 has 14 residues. Germline V gives CDR1 SGHDN, CDR2 FVKESK. The CDR3 DNA reads TGTGCCAGCAGCCATTATACGGTGGCCTACGAGCAGTACTTC. Its translation: CASSHYTVAYEQYF.

The chain couples TRBV5-1 to TRBJ2-2; 9 bases are shared with TRBD2. The V and J ends lost 0 bases and 0 bases, in that order; junction bases with no gene match: 9. CDR1 SGHRS and CDR2 YFSETQ come from the germline V gene. This CDR3 spans 19 amino acids. The CDR3 DNA sequence: TGCGCCAGCAGCTTGGGGTGGTCCCGACTAGCGGCGAACACCGGGGAGCTGTTTTTT. It is translated as CASSLGWSRLAANTGELFF.

This chain links TRBV14 with TRBJ1-2; D not certain. The V gene's germline CDR1 is SGHDN and CDR2 FVKESK. The length of the CDR3 is 15 residues. V was pared by 4 bases and J by 4 bases, with 16 bases between. The CDR3 DNA sequence: TGTGCCAGCAGCCCGCCATCCAGCGCGATCTATGGCTACACCTTC. Translated, it gives CASSPPSSAIYGYTF.

The chain uses TRBV30 and TRBJ2-5; D uncertain. Deletions cut 3 bases from V and 1 base from J, with 6 bases between. Germline-derived CDR1 and CDR2 are GTSNPN and SVGIG (reference sequence). CDR3 length: 12 residues. The CDR3 reads CAWRRLQETQYF. CDR3 DNA: TGTGCCTGGAGACGGCTCCAAGAGACCCAGTACTTC.

The J gene is TRBJ2-5, the V gene TRBV2; D tentatively reads TRBD1 or TRBD2 (5 bases each). Per the germline V gene, CDR1 is SNHLY and CDR2 is FYNNEI. This CDR3 contains 14 residues. Trimming shortened V by 1 base and J by 7 bases, and 13 bases separated the two germline ends. CDR3 nucleotide sequence: TGTGCCAGCAGTGAAGGGAGAGGGGTTGTGACCCAGTACTTC. Translation gives CASSEGRGVVTQYF.

In this sample, this clone turned up once. This chain uses TRBV19 with TRBJ1-2; D might be TRBD1 (6 bases). This CDR3 is 13 amino acids long. Trimming took off 5 bases at V and 10 bases at J, with 17 bases between the two ends. Per germline, CDR1 LNHDA and CDR2 SQIVND (reference sequence). The CDR3 DNA reads as TGTGCCAGTAGTCCTATGAGGGACACACACTACACCTTC. Translated, it gives CASSPMRDTHYTF.

The V and J genes are TRBV14 and TRBJ1-5; D gene uncertain. Germline V gene data show CDR1 as SGHDN and CDR2 as FVKESK. V lost 1 base and J 1 base, leaving 5 bases between the germline ends. The CDR3 runs 14 residues. This chain's CDR3 is CASSQADSNQPQHF. Written as DNA, the CDR3 is TGTGCCAGCAGCCAAGCGGACAGCAATCAGCCCCAGCATTTT.

This sequence joins TRBV7-9 and TRBJ2-7; 8 bases line up with TRBD1. Trimming at V came to 5 bases and at J to 6 bases, leaving 3 bases not matched to a gene. This CDR3 has 12 residues. Germline-derived CDR1 and CDR2 are SEHNR and FQNEAQ (reference sequence). CDR3 in DNA: TGTGCCAGCAGCCAGGGACAGGCCGAGCAGTACTTC. Translation: CASSQGQAEQYF.

This sequence joins TRBV11-2 and TRBJ2-3; D ambiguous. CDR1 SGHAT and CDR2 FQNNGV come from the germline V gene. Trimming removed 4 bases at V and 7 bases at J, with 6 bases between. CDR3 length: 11 residues. As DNA, the CDR3 is TGTGCCAGCAGCTACCAGAATACGCAGTATTTT. Its protein is CASSYQNTQYF.

The V call is TRBV5-5, the J call TRBJ2-7, with 9 bases that match TRBD1. The CDR3 has 16 residues. The germline V gene has CDR1 SGHKS and CDR2 YYEKEE (reference sequence). Trimming removed 2 bases from V and 2 bases from J; junction bases left unmatched: 8. This CDR3 reads CASSFFGTGPAYEQYF. CDR3 bases: TGTGCCAGCAGCTTTTTCGGGACAGGGCCCGCCTACGAGCAGTACTTC.

The V gene is TRBV7-2, the J gene TRBJ2-1; no reliable D call. Germline V lookup: CDR1 SGHTA, CDR2 FQGNSA. This CDR3 is 14 amino acids long. The V gene lost 5 bases and the J gene lost 4 bases, with 12 bases spanning the gap. The CDR3: CASSPWAFYNEQFF. The CDR3 nucleotides are TGTGCCAGCAGCCCATGGGCCTTTTACAATGAGCAGTTCTTC. Based on the CDR3 plus reference TRBV7-2 and TRBJ2-1, the full variable domain is GAGVSQSPSNKVTEKGKDVELRCDPISGHTALYWYRQSLGQGLEFLIYFQGNSAPDKSGLPSDRFSAERTGGSVSTLTIQRTQQEDSAVYLCASSPWAFYNEQFFGPGTRLTVL.

As regards this clone: Different DNA sequences within this sample yield the same CDR3. The chain has TRBV12-3 or TRBV12-4 and TRBJ2-7; D is undetermined. Deletions cut 5 bases from V and 2 bases from J, with 4 bases between. CDR3 length: 11 amino acids. This CDR3 reads CASSGAYEQYF. The CDR3 DNA reads as TGTGCCAGCAGTGGAGCCTACGAGCAGTACTTC.

DNA for the CDR3: TGTGCCAGCAGTTACTCGAGGGAAAGCAATCAGCCCCAGCATTTT. It encodes CASSYSRESNQPQHF. The rearrangement uses TRBV6-6 and TRBJ1-5; unclear D gene. From germline, CDR1 is MNHNY and CDR2 SVGAGI (reference sequence). Between the trimmed V and J ends, which lost 0 bases and 1 base, there was a span of 7 bases. The CDR3 runs to 15 residues.

The chain links TRBV6-5 to TRBJ1-4, with 10 bases matching TRBD1. The CDR3 runs to 14 residues. Germline loops: CDR1 MNHEY, CDR2 SVGAGI. V shed 8 bases and J 10 bases; nucleotides not matched to a gene: 10. The CDR3 sequence: CASGPGQGIGKLFF. The CDR3 bases are TGTGCCAGCGGACCGGGACAGGGGATCGGAAAACTGTTTTTT.

This sequence joins TRBV12-3 or TRBV12-4 and TRBJ1-1; D is perhaps TRBD1 (5 bases). The V end lost 2 bases, the J end lost 7 bases, and 8 bases lay between the germline ends. This CDR3 has 12 amino acids. Here the CDR3 reads CASSLTDSEAFF. The CDR3 bases are TGTGCCAGCAGTTTAACAGACAGTGAAGCTTTCTTT.

This rearrangement joins TRBV3-1 (or the pseudogene TRBV3-2) to TRBJ2-1; a weak D match, TRBD1 (7 bases). With 8 bases removed from V and 4 bases from J, the gap between germline ends came to 15 bases. This CDR3 comprises 14 residues. Per germline, CDR1 LGHDT and CDR2 YNNKEL (reference sequence). Here the CDR3 reads CASAGQQSYNEQFF. In nucleotides, the CDR3 is TGTGCCAGCGCGGGACAGCAGTCTTACAATGAGCAGTTCTTC.

The rearrangement links TRBV6-5 to TRBJ1-1; D is uncertain. Trimming cost V 7 bases and J 1 base, with 13 bases left between them. CDR3 length: 14 residues. From germline, CDR1 is MNHEY and CDR2 SVGAGI. The CDR3 coding sequence is TGTGCCAGCATCCTAGGAGGACGGAACACTGAAGCTTTCTTT. Translating it yields CASILGGRNTEAFF.

CDR3 region: CASSVAGAGETQYF. CDR3 sequence (DNA): TGTGCCAGCAGCGTAGCGGGGGCAGGGGAGACCCAGTACTTC. The V and J genes are TRBV6-5 and TRBJ2-5, with 9 bases fitting TRBD2. V was pared by 6 bases and J by 5 bases, with 7 bases of the junction left unmatched. The CDR3 runs 14 residues. The germline V gene has CDR1 MNHEY and CDR2 SVGAGI.

The V gene is TRBV3-1 (or the pseudogene TRBV3-2), the J gene TRBJ1-5; no definite D call. Germline CDR1 LGHDT, CDR2 YNNKEL (reference sequence). V lost 1 base and J 3 bases, leaving 4 bases between the germline ends. The CDR3 runs 13 residues. CDR3 DNA sequence: TGTGCCAGCAGCCAAGTTGTCAATCAGCCCCAGCATTTT. Translating it yields CASSQVVNQPQHF.

The chain is built from TRBV6-5 and TRBJ1-1; possible D gene TRBD1, 5 bases. The CDR3 has 14 amino acids. The ends were cut back, 8 bases at V and 0 bases at J, with 13 bases in the middle. CDR1 is MNHEY, CDR2 SVGAGI, per germline. Here the CDR3 reads CASGRGGLNTEAFF. The CDR3 nucleotides are TGTGCCAGCGGCCGTGGGGGTTTGAACACTGAAGCTTTCTTT.

The V and J genes are TRBV5-1 and TRBJ2-7, with 9 nucleotides matching TRBD2. From germline, CDR1 is SGHRS and CDR2 YFSETQ. This CDR3 spans 15 amino acids. The V segment lost 0 bases and the J segment 0 bases; nucleotides outside the gene matches: 1. The CDR3: CASSLGLADSYEQYF. CDR3 DNA sequence: TGCGCCAGCAGCTTGGGACTAGCGGACTCCTACGAGCAGTACTTC.

V is TRBV24-1 and J is TRBJ2-7; possibly TRBD1 or TRBD2 for D (6 bases each). Per the germline V gene, CDR1 is KGHDR and CDR2 is SFDVKD. Deletions cut 4 bases from V and 7 bases from J, with 16 bases between. The CDR3 is made up of 14 amino acids. The CDR3 DNA follows: TGTGCCACCAGTGAGCCGTCCCGGGGGCGAGAGCAGTACTTC. Residues: CATSEPSRGREQYF.